This TCR beta chain is from a study of CD8 T cells in ankylosing spondylitis. Comments on this clonotype: Its specificity is unknown.

Per the germline V gene, CDR1 is MNHNS and CDR2 is SASEGT. This CDR3 spans 14 amino acids. V lost 3 bases to trimming and J lost 7 bases, with 12 bases between them. Study-wide findings and caveats: From matched ankylosing spondylitis synovial fluid, disease-linked clones were reportedly recovered at significantly enriched levels. Disease-linked clones, CD8+, were relatively rare in peripheral blood.

TCRdb redid the calling of the 5' RACE reads with MiXCR, one entry per CDR3 protein. The repertoire includes about 140,000 distinct CDR3 sequences, 25% to 35% of them detected once, and approximately 5.9% sits in the top ten. J is TRBJ1-4 and V is TRBV6-1; D is possibly TRBD1 (6 bases). The sequence was obtained from a male donor with ankylosing spondylitis. Sequencing was carried out using synovial fluid, either unsorted or a sorted T cell fraction (not recorded which). Here the CDR3 reads CASSEGQGFEKLFF. The CDR3 DNA reads as TGTGCCAGCAGTGAGGGCCAGGGGTTTGAAAAACTGTTTTTT.